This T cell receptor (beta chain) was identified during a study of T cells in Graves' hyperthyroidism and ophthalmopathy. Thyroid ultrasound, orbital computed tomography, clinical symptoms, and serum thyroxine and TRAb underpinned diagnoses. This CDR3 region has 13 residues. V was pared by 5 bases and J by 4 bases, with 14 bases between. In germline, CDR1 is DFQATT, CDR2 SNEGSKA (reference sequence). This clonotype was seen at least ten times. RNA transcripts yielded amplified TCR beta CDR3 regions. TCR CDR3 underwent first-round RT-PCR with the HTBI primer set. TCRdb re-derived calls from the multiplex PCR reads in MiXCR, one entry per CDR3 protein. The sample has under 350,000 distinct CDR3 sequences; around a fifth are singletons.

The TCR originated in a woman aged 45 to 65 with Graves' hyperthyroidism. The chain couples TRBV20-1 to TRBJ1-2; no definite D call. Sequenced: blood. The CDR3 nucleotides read TGCAGTGCTTACAGCGACTTGATCTATGGCTACACCTTC. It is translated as CSAYSDLIYGYTF.